The 22 T cell receptor beta chains in this list originate from one sample, sequenced in a study of T-cell memory formation after mild COVID-19. TCRdb independently ran MiXCR on the 5' RACE reads; one entry per CDR3 protein. The sample contains about 290,000 distinct CDR3 sequences, approximately 19% of which appear only once. What was sequenced was PBMCs or a T cell subset sorted from them (not recorded which). The receptors come from a man aged 18 to 30 who had mild COVID-19 (a few samples of this study predate the infection). Cell type and time point are not known.

This clonotype showed up just a few times. The chain is built from TRBV3-1 and TRBJ1-5; tentative D call: TRBD1 (5 bases). V lost 4 bases to trimming and J lost 6 bases, with 13 bases between them. There are 14 residues in the CDR3. Germline loops: CDR1 LGHDT, CDR2 YNNKEL (reference sequence). Here the CDR3 reads CASSPLGTGQPQHF. The CDR3 DNA reads as TGTGCCAGCAGCCCCCTCGGGACGGGTCAGCCCCAGCATTTT.

This clonotype has only a few counts. This chain connects TRBV10-1 to TRBJ2-1; possible D gene TRBD2, 6 bases. The CDR3 runs to 13 residues. Germline V gene sequence: CDR1 WNHNN, CDR2 SYGVQD (reference sequence). Trimming took off 6 bases at V and 10 bases at J, with 16 bases between the two ends. The CDR3 sequence is CASRPGLKREQFF. The CDR3 coding sequence is TGCGCCAGCAGACCGGGACTCAAACGGGAGCAGTTCTTC.

This sequence joins TRBV11-2 and TRBJ1-1, with 7 positions matching TRBD1. The CDR3 extends over 12 amino acids. The germline V gene encodes CDR1 SGHAT and CDR2 FQNNGV. The trim removed 3 bases at V and 5 bases at J, leaving 0 bases unmatched. CDR3 residues: CASSFRGTEAFF. DNA of the CDR3: TGTGCCAGCAGCTTCAGGGGGACTGAAGCTTTCTTT.

J is TRBJ2-5 and V is TRBV7-8; perhaps D is TRBD1 or TRBD2 (5 bases each). V dropped 5 bases and J dropped 1 base, with 14 bases sitting between them. Germline CDR1 and CDR2: SGHVS and FQNEAQ. The CDR3 extends over 15 amino acids. This CDR3 reads CASSRDALGQETQYF. The DNA for the CDR3 is TGTGCCAGCAGCCGGGACGCCTTGGGCCAAGAGACCCAGTACTTC. Complete variable domain (other parts from reference TRBV7-8 and TRBJ2-5): GAGVSQSPRYKVAKRGQDVALRCDPISGHVSLFWYQQALGQGPEFLTYFQNEAQLDKSGLPSDRFFAERPEGSVSTLKIQRTQQEDSAVYLCASSRDALGQETQYFGPGTRLLVL.

This clonotype was recorded a few times. The chain employs TRBV5-1 and TRBJ2-3, with TRBD2 matching over 7 bases. The length of the CDR3 is 16 residues. The ends lost 1 base at V and 2 bases at J; junction bases unmatched: 7. Germline loops: CDR1 SGHRS, CDR2 YFSETQ. For the CDR3, the DNA is TGCGCCAGCAGCTTGATCCAGCGGGGTACCACAGATACGCAGTATTTT. Protein product: CASSLIQRGTTDTQYF.

This chain connects TRBV11-2 to TRBJ2-2; no firm D call. The CDR3 contains 13 residues. The germline V and J ends were trimmed by 3 bases and 1 base, with 3 bases remaining between them. The germline CDR1 and CDR2 sequences are SGHAT and FQNNGV. The CDR3 here is CASSFRNTGELFF. CDR3 nucleotides: TGTGCCAGCAGCTTTCGGAACACCGGGGAGCTGTTTTTT.

Only a few counts were recorded for this clonotype. The V and J genes are TRBV10-2 and TRBJ2-5, with D maybe TRBD2 (6 bases). Germline CDR1 WSHSY, CDR2 SAAADI. V gave up 7 bases and J gave up 1 base, with 16 bases separating them. CDR3 length: 15 residues. The DNA of the CDR3 is TGCGCCAGCACAGGATTTGGGACTGGCCAAGAGACCCAGTACTTC. This translates into CASTGFGTGQETQYF.

This clonotype was seen more than once but under ten times. The V gene is TRBV28, the J gene TRBJ1-3; D gene unclear. The CDR3 runs to 15 residues. With 6 bases removed from V and 0 bases from J, the gap between germline ends came to 12 bases. Germline V gene data show CDR1 as MDHEN and CDR2 as SYDVKM. CDR3 in DNA: TGTGCCAGCAGGCGACACGGCAGCTCTGGAAACACCATATATTTT. The encoded protein is CASRRHGSSGNTIYF.

The CDR3 coding sequence is TGTGCCAGCAGCGCGACCACAGGGGCCGAGCAGTACTTC. This encodes CASSATTGAEQYF. The V and J genes are TRBV7-6 and TRBJ2-7, with 7 nucleotides matching TRBD1. This CDR3 region has 13 residues. Germline V lookup: CDR1 SGHVS, CDR2 FNYEAQ. J gave up 6 bases and V 5 bases, and 7 bases lay outside the gene matches.

V usage is TRBV12-3 or TRBV12-4 and J usage is TRBJ2-2; 7 bases agree with TRBD2. This CDR3 comprises 16 residues. V trimming: 7 bases; J trimming: 2 bases; junction bases outside the gene matches: 10. The DNA of the CDR3 is TGTGCCAGCACCTTCCCTGGCGGGGGAAACACCGGGGAGCTGTTTTTT. Encoded protein: CASTFPGGGNTGELFF.

There are a few counts of this clonotype. The chain combines TRBV5-1 with TRBJ2-1, with 7 positions matching TRBD2. The junction had 13 bases not matched to a gene; V was cut back by 6 bases and J by 4 bases. Per germline, CDR1 SGHRS and CDR2 YFSETQ. The CDR3 contains 16 residues. CDR3 protein: CASTQGGLAPYNEQFF. The DNA of the CDR3 is TGCGCCAGCACCCAGGGAGGGCTAGCCCCTTACAATGAGCAGTTCTTC.

The rearrangement joins TRBV2 to TRBJ2-3; the match to TRBD2 covers 11 bases. V was pared by 4 bases and J by 4 bases, with 1 base of the junction left unmatched. Germline CDR1 SNHLY, CDR2 FYNNEI. The CDR3 is 14 residues long. CDR3 protein: CASSGLAGSDTQYF. DNA for the CDR3: TGTGCCAGCAGTGGACTAGCGGGATCAGATACGCAGTATTTT.

This clonotype has more than one count but fewer than ten. The V and J genes are TRBV5-1 and TRBJ2-2, with D unclear. The CDR3 length is 16 residues. Germline V lookup: CDR1 SGHRS, CDR2 YFSETQ. Trimming took 0 bases from V and 2 from J, leaving 11 bases between them. The CDR3 nucleotides read TGCGCCAGCAGCTTGGGTCCGGAACCAAACACCGGGGAGCTGTTTTTT. Its protein product is CASSLGPEPNTGELFF. The entire variable domain, with the rest obtained from reference TRBV5-1 and TRBJ2-2, is as follows: KAGVTQTPRYLIKTRGQQVTLSCSPISGHRSVSWYQQTPGQGLQFLFEYFSETQRNKGNFPGRFSGRQFSNSRSEMNVSTLELGDSALYLCASSLGPEPNTGELFFGEGSRLTVL.

V is TRBV6-1 and J is TRBJ1-5; weak D call: TRBD1 (5 bases). The CDR3 contains 14 residues. Germline loops: CDR1 MNHNS, CDR2 SASEGT. Trimming took off 1 base at V and 6 bases at J, with 10 bases between the two ends. CDR3: CASSEVGRGQPQHF. For the CDR3, the DNA is TGTGCCAGCAGTGAAGTGGGAAGGGGTCAGCCCCAGCATTTT.

The chain links TRBV4-1 to TRBJ1-6, with D perhaps TRBD1 (5 bases). The V end was cut by 2 bases, the J end by 7 bases, with 15 bases between. Per the germline V gene, CDR1 is MGHRA and CDR2 is YSYEKL. This CDR3 has 16 residues. The CDR3 DNA reads as TGCGCCAGCAGCCAAACCGACAGCGCCGCAAATTCACCCCTCCACTTT. It yields the protein CASSQTDSAANSPLHF.

In its sample, this clonotype was seen a few times. This rearrangement joins TRBV12-3 or TRBV12-4 to TRBJ1-3; D gene uncertain. This CDR3 comprises 17 residues. Trimming took 6 bases from V and 4 from J, leaving 22 bases between them. The CDR3 region has the DNA TGTGCCAGCAGCCCAGCCGTGCGGGATGTATTCGGAAACACCATATATTTT. The encoded protein is CASSPAVRDVFGNTIYF.

This clonotype was detected once. The gene calls are TRBV20-1 and TRBJ1-4; D not resolved. The CDR3 loop spans 13 amino acids. Per the germline V gene, CDR1 is DFQATT and CDR2 is SNEGSKA (reference sequence). Trimming pared 4 bases from V and 5 bases from J, leaving 11 bases between. CDR3 protein: CSAKQDGNEKLFF. CDR3 DNA sequence: TGCAGTGCTAAGCAGGACGGAAATGAAAAACTGTTTTTT.

The chain joins TRBV9 to TRBJ2-5, with 10 nucleotides matching TRBD2. Trimming cost V 5 bases and J 2 bases; bases outside gene matches: 9. Germline CDR1 is SGDLS and CDR2 is YYNGEE. The CDR3 runs 16 residues. The CDR3: CASSPGLAVRQETQYF. In DNA, the CDR3 is TGTGCCAGCAGTCCTGGACTAGCGGTGCGGCAAGAGACCCAGTACTTC.

This clonotype appeared a few times. V and J are TRBV6-2 or TRBV6-3 and TRBJ2-7; the match to TRBD1 covers 7 bases. There are 14 residues in the CDR3. V lost 7 bases, J lost 4 bases, and 10 bases stayed unmatched. The germline CDR1 and CDR2 sequences are MNHEY and SVGEGT. As DNA, the CDR3 is TGTGCCAGCAAGAGGACAGGAGATTTTTACGAGCAGTACTTC. Translating gives CASKRTGDFYEQYF.

In nucleotides, the CDR3 is TGTGCCAGCAGTTATTCCGCCCCAGGGGCGGGTTTCTATGGCTACACCTTC. It specifies CASSYSAPGAGFYGYTF. The V and J genes are TRBV6-6 and TRBJ1-2, with D maybe TRBD1 (6 bases). Trimming left V 3 bases short and J 4 bases short, with 21 bases between. The CDR3 contains 17 residues. Germline loops: CDR1 MNHNY, CDR2 SVGAGI (reference sequence).

This clonotype was seen at least ten times. The rearrangement uses TRBV4-2 and TRBJ2-3, with D possibly being TRBD1 or TRBD2 (6 bases each). Trimming pared 0 bases from V and 5 bases from J, leaving 18 bases between. Germline V gene lookup returns CDR1 LGHNA and CDR2 YNFKEQ. The CDR3 length is 17 residues. Here the CDR3 reads CASSQDNTGADGDTQYF. The CDR3 DNA sequence: TGTGCCAGCAGCCAAGATAACACGGGGGCCGATGGAGATACGCAGTATTTT.

This sequence joins TRBV10-1 and TRBJ2-5; D gene ambiguous. Per the germline V gene, CDR1 is WNHNN and CDR2 is SYGVQD (reference sequence). V gave up 5 bases and J gave up 4 bases, with 14 bases separating them. There are 14 residues in the CDR3. This CDR3 is CASSPESPAETQYF. The CDR3 nucleotides read TGCGCCAGCAGTCCAGAATCTCCGGCAGAGACCCAGTACTTC.